The 27 T cell receptor beta chains listed next were all sequenced from one sample in a study of cytomegalovirus exposure and HLA in healthy donors. Here immunoSEQ multiplex PCR was the method, and the copy in TCRdb shows in-frame clones only, minus some. This table has around 350,000 clones, 75% to 90% appearing once. Input material: PBMCs. The receptors originated from a woman younger than 35 in good health and CMV-seronegative.

CDR3 loop: CAWTGDRGPLEKLFF. As DNA, the CDR3 is TGTGCCTGGACAGGGGATCGAGGACCGCTAGAAAAACTGTTTTTT. The rearrangement links TRBV30 to TRBJ1-4; perhaps TRBD1 as D (6 bases). Germline V gene lookup returns CDR1 GTSNPN and CDR2 SVGIG (reference sequence). This CDR3 has 15 residues. Trimming stripped 4 bases from V and 8 bases from J, with 20 bases between.

The V and J genes are TRBV19 and TRBJ2-5; 8 bases map to TRBD2. The junction had 8 bases not matched to a gene; V was cut back by 1 base and J by 4 bases. Germline values: CDR1 LNHDA, CDR2 SQIVND (reference sequence). The CDR3 sequence is 16 residues long. CDR3 sequence: CASSIVLGLERETQYF. CDR3 sequence (DNA): TGTGCCAGTAGTATAGTTCTGGGACTAGAGCGAGAGACCCAGTACTTC.

This chain joins TRBV30 and TRBJ2-7; D may be TRBD1 (5 bases). This CDR3 contains 15 residues. V lost 1 base and J lost 4, with 17 bases in between. CDR1 is GTSNPN, CDR2 SVGIG, per germline (reference sequence). CDR3 sequence: CAWSDTFGAGYEQYF. The CDR3 nucleotides are TGTGCCTGGAGTGACACATTTGGGGCTGGGTACGAGCAGTACTTC.

This chain joins TRBV4-1 and TRBJ1-1, with 9 bases fitting TRBD1. Germline V gene sequence: CDR1 MGHRA, CDR2 YSYEKL. There are 16 residues in the CDR3. Trimming took 2 bases from V and 1 from J; bases not matched to a gene: 5. The CDR3 DNA is TGCGCCAGCAGCCAACCTAACAGGGGGCGGAACACTGAAGCTTTCTTT. This encodes CASSQPNRGRNTEAFF.

The rearrangement joins TRBV27 to TRBJ2-7; D may be TRBD1 (5 bases). Trimming took 5 bases from V and 2 from J, leaving 10 bases between them. CDR3 size: 13 residues. CDR1 is MNHEY, CDR2 SMNVEV, per germline (reference sequence). DNA for the CDR3: TGTGCCAGCAGTCTCAGGGCCCCCTACGAGCAGTACTTC. Protein: CASSLRAPYEQYF.

V usage is TRBV4-2 and J usage is TRBJ2-7; 8 nucleotides line up with TRBD2. The germline gives CDR1 LGHNA, CDR2 YNFKEQ. CDR3 length: 17 residues. Germline trimming cut 0 bases from V and 3 bases from J; bases unmatched to any gene: 10. The CDR3: CASSQEGGRGAHYEQYF. In nucleotides, the CDR3 is TGTGCCAGCAGCCAAGAAGGTGGGCGGGGGGCTCACTACGAGCAGTACTTC.

This chain joins TRBV11-1 and TRBJ2-1, with 8 positions matching TRBD2. After removal of 6 bases from V and 9 bases from J, the junction contained 16 bases not matched to a gene. This CDR3 region has 16 residues. Germline V gives CDR1 SGHAT, CDR2 FQDESV (reference sequence). The CDR3 loop is CASRESPGLAPIEQFF. For the CDR3, the DNA is TGTGCCAGCAGGGAAAGCCCCGGACTAGCTCCGATTGAGCAGTTCTTC.

The V and J genes are TRBV5-1 and TRBJ2-1, with 10 bases aligning to TRBD1. Trimming cost V 3 bases and J 6 bases; bases outside gene matches: 3. CDR3 length equals 14 residues. The V gene's germline CDR1 is SGHRS and CDR2 YFSETQ. The CDR3 loop is CASSSGQGSNEQFF. CDR3 nucleotides: TGCGCCAGCAGCTCGGGACAGGGGAGCAATGAGCAGTTCTTC.

This clone was seen a single time. The chain couples TRBV5-1 to TRBJ2-4; 16 bases agree with TRBD2. The V gene end was trimmed by 6 bases and the J gene end by 5 bases; junction bases not matched to a gene: 8. The germline V gene has CDR1 SGHRS and CDR2 YFSETQ. This CDR3 is 17 amino acids long. CDR3: CASKEGLAGGDENIQYF. Written as DNA, the CDR3 is TGCGCCAGCAAGGAGGGACTAGCGGGAGGGGACGAAAACATTCAGTACTTC.

The rearrangement uses TRBV27 and TRBJ2-1; 7 bases are a match to TRBD2. Per germline, CDR1 MNHEY and CDR2 SMNVEV (reference sequence). The CDR3 contains 16 residues. Germline trimming cut 5 bases from V and 8 bases from J; bases unmatched to any gene: 15. In DNA form, the CDR3 reads TGTGCCAGCAGTGCCCTCGGGGTCCTAGCGGTCCATGAGCAGTTCTTC. Translating it yields CASSALGVLAVHEQFF.

The rearrangement links TRBV28 to TRBJ2-7; D is possibly TRBD1 (6 bases). The CDR3 spans 13 residues. CDR1 MDHEN and CDR2 SYDVKM come from the germline V gene. The V end lost 2 bases, the J end lost 4 bases, and 9 bases lay between the germline ends. CDR3 nucleotides: TGTGCCAGCAGTTTAACAGGGCCATACGAGCAGTACTTC. This codes for CASSLTGPYEQYF.

Only one count was recorded for this clone. The V call is TRBV5-1, the J call TRBJ2-3, with 9 bases identical to TRBD1. This CDR3 spans 16 amino acids. Germline CDR1 and CDR2: SGHRS and YFSETQ. The V gene end was trimmed by 0 bases and the J gene end by 5 bases; junction bases not matched to a gene: 7. This CDR3 reads CASSLGTGGVIDTQYF. CDR3 in DNA: TGCGCCAGCAGCTTGGGTACAGGGGGCGTTATAGATACGCAGTATTTT.

This chain uses TRBV30 with TRBJ1-2; the match to TRBD1 covers 7 bases. Per germline, CDR1 GTSNPN and CDR2 SVGIG (reference sequence). The V segment lost 2 bases and the J segment 4 bases; nucleotides outside the gene matches: 25. This CDR3 region has 20 residues. CDR3 sequence: CAWSRRAGGIGIMGIYGYTF. The DNA for the CDR3 is TGTGCCTGGAGTAGGAGGGCAGGGGGTATAGGTATCATGGGGATCTATGGCTACACCTTC.

The V and J genes are TRBV7-9 and TRBJ2-5; 11 bases agree with TRBD2. This CDR3 region has 14 residues. With 5 bases clipped from V and 6 bases from J, the junction kept 5 bases outside the gene matches. Germline CDR1 and CDR2: SEHNR and FQNEAQ (reference sequence). In DNA form, the CDR3 reads TGTGCCAGCAGCCTTAGCGGGGGGGCCCAGACCCAGTACTTC. It encodes CASSLSGGAQTQYF.

The chain joins TRBV27 to TRBJ1-4; 9 nucleotides line up with TRBD1. Germline values: CDR1 MNHEY, CDR2 SMNVEV (reference sequence). The CDR3 totals 14 residues. The junction had 4 bases not matched to a gene; V was cut back by 3 bases and J by 8 bases. CDR3 region: CASSFGTGPEKLFF. The CDR3, as DNA: TGTGCCAGCAGTTTCGGGACAGGGCCCGAAAAACTGTTTTTT.

This sequence joins TRBV2 and TRBJ1-1, with D perhaps matching TRBD1 (6 bases). The CDR3 is made up of 14 amino acids. Germline V CDR1 and CDR2: SNHLY, FYNNEI. Trimming pared 6 bases from V and 4 bases from J, leaving 15 bases between. Here the CDR3 DNA reads TGTGCCAGCAGAGAACAGGGTTTGCGCACTGAAGCTTTCTTT. This gives the protein CASREQGLRTEAFF. The full variable domain, completed using reference TRBV2 and TRBJ1-1, is EPEVTQTPSHQVTQMGQEVILRCVPISNHLYFYWYRQILGQKVEFLVSFYNNEISEKSEIFDDQFSVERPDGSNFTLKIRSTKLEDSAMYFCASREQGLRTEAFFGQGTRLTVV.

The chain recombines TRBV5-8 with TRBJ2-1, with D possibly matching TRBD2 (6 bases). V lost 0 bases and J lost 9, with 10 bases in between. The CDR3 sequence is 13 residues long. The germline CDR1 and CDR2 sequences are SGHTS and YDEGEE. CDR3 DNA: TGTGCCAGCAGCTTGGGGCGGGACGGTGAGCAGTTCTTC. This translates into CASSLGRDGEQFF.

The V call is TRBV5-1, the J call TRBJ2-5; 10 nucleotides line up with TRBD2. Germline CDR1 is SGHRS and CDR2 is YFSETQ. With 4 bases clipped from V and 1 base from J, the junction kept 10 bases outside the gene matches. This CDR3 has 17 residues. The DNA for the CDR3 is TGCGCCAGCAGCGCCGGAATAGCGGGGGGCTTCCAAGAGACCCAGTACTTC. This gives the protein CASSAGIAGGFQETQYF.

V gene TRBV28 combines with J gene TRBJ1-1; D is undetermined. The V gene lost 2 bases and the J gene lost 5 bases, with 12 bases spanning the gap. The CDR3 is 14 residues long. Germline CDR1 and CDR2: MDHEN and SYDVKM. CDR3: CASSLGTSRTEAFF. CDR3 coding DNA: TGTGCCAGCAGTTTAGGAACATCGAGGACTGAAGCTTTCTTT.

This clone was observed a single time. The chain combines TRBV2 with TRBJ1-4; 9 nucleotides line up with TRBD1. V was clipped by 6 bases and J by 12 bases; unmatched bases: 8. This CDR3 is built from 13 residues. Germline loops: CDR1 SNHLY, CDR2 FYNNEI. CDR3 in DNA: TGTGCCAGCAGCCCAGGACAGGGGTTGGAACTGTTTTTT. Its protein product is CASSPGQGLELFF.

This clone was observed a single time. This sequence joins TRBV4-1 and TRBJ2-7; perhaps TRBD1 as D (6 bases). The CDR3 covers 15 residues. Trimming left V 3 bases short and J 1 base short, with 13 bases between. Germline V gene sequence: CDR1 MGHRA, CDR2 YSYEKL. The CDR3 coding sequence is TGCGCCAGCAGCCATTTCCAGGGGACATCCTACGAGCAGTACTTC. Amino acids: CASSHFQGTSYEQYF.

The chain links TRBV6-1 to TRBJ1-1, with TRBD1 as a possible D gene (5 bases). The V gene's germline CDR1 is MNHNS and CDR2 SASEGT. The CDR3 sequence is 13 residues long. V lost 10 bases and J 1 base, leaving 13 bases between the germline ends. CDR3 region: CATQAGTNTEAFF. Here the CDR3 DNA reads TGTGCCACCCAGGCGGGGACGAACACTGAAGCTTTCTTT.

The chain uses TRBV4-1 and TRBJ2-7; D unclear. Germline V CDR1 and CDR2: MGHRA, YSYEKL. Trimming cost V 0 bases and J 5 bases, with 2 bases left between them. This CDR3 is built from 11 residues. The CDR3, as DNA: TGCGCCAGCAGCCAAGACAACGAGCAGTACTTC. Protein: CASSQDNEQYF.

The V and J genes are TRBV6-5 and TRBJ2-7, with D perhaps matching TRBD1 (5 bases). V was clipped by 10 bases and J by 5 bases, with 18 bases between them. The CDR3 consists of 13 residues. The V gene's germline CDR1 is MNHEY and CDR2 SVGAGI. CDR3 DNA sequence: TGTGCCACTTCAATAGGGGAAAGGCACGAGCAGTACTTC. This translates into CATSIGERHEQYF.

This chain uses TRBV18 with TRBJ2-5; 10 bases are a match to TRBD1. The CDR3 length is 16 residues. CDR1 and CDR2 from the germline V gene are KGHSH and LQKENI. Trimming cost V 3 bases and J 1 base; bases outside gene matches: 5. CDR3 loop: CASSPSTGGFQETQYF. The CDR3, as DNA: TGTGCCAGCTCACCCTCGACAGGGGGCTTCCAAGAGACCCAGTACTTC.

V gene TRBV7-8 combines with J gene TRBJ2-7; 7 bases line up with TRBD1. The V segment lost 5 bases and the J segment 1 base; nucleotides outside the gene matches: 11. CDR1 SGHVS and CDR2 FQNEAQ come from the germline V gene. The CDR3 sequence is 16 residues long. Here the CDR3 DNA reads TGTGCCAGCAGCCCTATAACCGGGACAGTATCCTACGAGCAGTACTTC. This translates into CASSPITGTVSYEQYF.

The chain is built from TRBV27 and TRBJ1-1; D ambiguous. V gave up 5 bases and J gave up 9 bases, with 16 bases separating them. From germline, CDR1 is MNHEY and CDR2 SMNVEV (reference sequence). There are 13 residues in the CDR3. CDR3 loop: CASSTQTPPKAFF. The CDR3, as DNA: TGTGCCAGCAGTACCCAGACTCCTCCGAAAGCTTTCTTT.